This T cell receptor beta chain was profiled in a study of blood T cells in healthy people across ages. General study findings and limits: Higher naive T cell percentage went strongly together with higher TCR beta diversity. Among T cells, TCR beta diversity per million cells dropped roughly linearly as age rose.

Primers used in a second PCR of about 6 to 11 cycles were a sample-barcoded 5' primer and a J-beta primer mix. MiXCR, run by TCRdb on the 5' RACE reads, gives a single entry per CDR3 protein. Here the sample spans hundreds of thousands of distinct CDR3 sequences, around 28% being singletons. The CDR3 consists of 18 residues. With 2 bases removed from V and 1 base from J, the gap between germline ends came to 24 bases. Germline V CDR1 and CDR2: DFQATT, SNEGSKA (reference sequence). About this clonotype: Its matching antigen is unknown. Possible read error: a much larger clone is one base away.

Donors ranged from about 6 to 95 years old and were healthy Caucasians in Russia. PBMCs, at least 6.5 million per sample, were isolated. The sequenced material came from blood. The TCR comes from a woman older than 75 in good health. The chain recombines TRBV20-1 with TRBJ2-7; D is perhaps TRBD1 or TRBD2 (5 bases each). For the CDR3, the DNA is TGCAGTGCTAGACCCCGAGGGGACGAGGGGCAAAGGTCCTACGAGCAGTACGTC. The encoded protein is CSARPRGDEGQRSYEQYV.